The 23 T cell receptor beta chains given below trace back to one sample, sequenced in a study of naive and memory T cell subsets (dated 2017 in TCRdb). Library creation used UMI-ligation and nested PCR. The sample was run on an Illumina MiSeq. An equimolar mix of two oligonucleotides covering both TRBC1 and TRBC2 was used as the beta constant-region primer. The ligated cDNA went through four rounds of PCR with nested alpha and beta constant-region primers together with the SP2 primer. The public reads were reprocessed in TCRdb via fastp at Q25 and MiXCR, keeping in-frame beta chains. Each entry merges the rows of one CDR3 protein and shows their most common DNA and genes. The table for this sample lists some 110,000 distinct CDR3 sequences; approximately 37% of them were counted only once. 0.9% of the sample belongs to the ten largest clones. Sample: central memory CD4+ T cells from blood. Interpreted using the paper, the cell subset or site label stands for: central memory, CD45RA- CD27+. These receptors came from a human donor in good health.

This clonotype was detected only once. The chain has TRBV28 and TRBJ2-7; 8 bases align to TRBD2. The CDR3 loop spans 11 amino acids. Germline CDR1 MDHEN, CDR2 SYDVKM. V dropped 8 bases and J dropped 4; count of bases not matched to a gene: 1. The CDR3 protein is CASRGGYEQYF. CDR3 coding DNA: TGTGCCAGCCGGGGGGGATACGAGCAGTACTTC.

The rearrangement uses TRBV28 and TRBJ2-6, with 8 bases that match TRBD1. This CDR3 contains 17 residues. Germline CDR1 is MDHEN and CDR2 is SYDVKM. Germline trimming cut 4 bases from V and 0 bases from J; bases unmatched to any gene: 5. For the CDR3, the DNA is TGTGCCAGCAGTTCAGACAGGGGCACCTCTGGGGCCAACGTCCTGACTTTC. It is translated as CASSSDRGTSGANVLTF. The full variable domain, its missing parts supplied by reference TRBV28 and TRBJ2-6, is DVKVTQSSRYLVKRTGEKVFLECVQDMDHENMFWYRQDPGLGLRLIYFSYDVKMKEKGDIPEGYSVSREKKERFSLILESASTNQTSMYLCASSSDRGTSGANVLTFGAGSRLTVL.

The CDR3 loop reads CASSQDTVNEQYF. The DNA of the CDR3 is TGCGCCAGCAGCCAAGATACCGTGAACGAGCAGTACTTC. The chain is built from TRBV4-1 and TRBJ2-7; no clear D. Germline V lookup: CDR1 MGHRA, CDR2 YSYEKL. Trimming cost V 0 bases and J 5 bases, with 8 bases left between them. The CDR3 loop spans 13 amino acids.

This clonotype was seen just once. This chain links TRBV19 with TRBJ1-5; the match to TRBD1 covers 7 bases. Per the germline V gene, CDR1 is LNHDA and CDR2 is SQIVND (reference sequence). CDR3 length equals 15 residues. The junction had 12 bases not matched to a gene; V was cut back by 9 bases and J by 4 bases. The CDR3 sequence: CASTTRQGENQPQHF. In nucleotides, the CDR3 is TGTGCCAGCACCACGAGACAGGGAGAAAATCAGCCCCAGCATTTT.

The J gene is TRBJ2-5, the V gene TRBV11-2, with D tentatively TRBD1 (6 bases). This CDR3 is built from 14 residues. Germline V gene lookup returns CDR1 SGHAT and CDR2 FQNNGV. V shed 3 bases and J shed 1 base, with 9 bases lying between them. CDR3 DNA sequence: TGTGCCAGCAGCTTGGGACACCGCCAAGAGACCCAGTACTTC. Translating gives CASSLGHRQETQYF.

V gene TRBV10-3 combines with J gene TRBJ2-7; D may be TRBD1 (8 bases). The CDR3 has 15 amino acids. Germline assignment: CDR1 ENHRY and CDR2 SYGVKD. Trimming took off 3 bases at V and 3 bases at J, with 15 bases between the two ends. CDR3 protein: CAISDTQGGGYEQYF. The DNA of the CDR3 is TGTGCCATCAGTGATACACAGGGGGGGGGCTACGAGCAGTACTTC.

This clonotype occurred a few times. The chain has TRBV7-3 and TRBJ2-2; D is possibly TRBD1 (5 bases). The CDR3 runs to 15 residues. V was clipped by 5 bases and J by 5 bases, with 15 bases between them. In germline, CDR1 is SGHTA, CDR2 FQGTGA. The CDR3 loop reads CASSPRQTLTGELFF. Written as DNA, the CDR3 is TGTGCCAGCAGCCCACGACAGACACTAACCGGGGAGCTGTTTTTT. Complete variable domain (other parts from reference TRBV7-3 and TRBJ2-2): GAGVSQTPSNKVTEKGKYVELRCDPISGHTALYWYRQSLGQGPEFLIYFQGTGAADDSGLPNDRFFAVRPEGSVSTLKIQRTERGDSAVYLCASSPRQTLTGELFFGEGSRLTVL.

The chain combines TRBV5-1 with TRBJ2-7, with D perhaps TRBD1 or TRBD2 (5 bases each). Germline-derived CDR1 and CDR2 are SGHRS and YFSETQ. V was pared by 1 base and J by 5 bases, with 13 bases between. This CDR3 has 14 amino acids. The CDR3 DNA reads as TGCGCCAGCAGCTTGCTGGCAGGGAGCGACGAGCAGTACTTC. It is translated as CASSLLAGSDEQYF.

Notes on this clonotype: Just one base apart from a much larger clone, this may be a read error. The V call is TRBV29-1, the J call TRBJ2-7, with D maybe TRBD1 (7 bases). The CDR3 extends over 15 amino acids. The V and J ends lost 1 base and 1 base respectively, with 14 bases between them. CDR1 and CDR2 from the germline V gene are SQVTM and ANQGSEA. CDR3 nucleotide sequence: TGCAGCGTTGAAGGTGCGGGACAGATATCCTACGAGCAGTACTTC. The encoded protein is CSVEGAGQISYEQYF.

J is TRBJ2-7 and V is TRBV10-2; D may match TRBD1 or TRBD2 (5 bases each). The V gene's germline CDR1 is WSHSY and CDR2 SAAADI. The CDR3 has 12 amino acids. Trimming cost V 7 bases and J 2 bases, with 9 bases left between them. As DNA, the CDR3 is TGCGCCAGCAAGGGGACGCCCTACGAGCAGTACTTC. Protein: CASKGTPYEQYF.

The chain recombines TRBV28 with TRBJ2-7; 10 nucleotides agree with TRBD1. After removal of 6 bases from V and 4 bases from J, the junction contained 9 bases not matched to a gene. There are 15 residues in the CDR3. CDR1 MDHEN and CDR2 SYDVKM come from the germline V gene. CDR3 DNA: TGTGCCAGCAGCCCACCGGGACAGGGGAGATACGAGCAGTACTTC. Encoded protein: CASSPPGQGRYEQYF. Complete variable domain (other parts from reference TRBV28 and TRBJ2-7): DVKVTQSSRYLVKRTGEKVFLECVQDMDHENMFWYRQDPGLGLRLIYFSYDVKMKEKGDIPEGYSVSREKKERFSLILESASTNQTSMYLCASSPPGQGRYEQYFGPGTRLTVT.

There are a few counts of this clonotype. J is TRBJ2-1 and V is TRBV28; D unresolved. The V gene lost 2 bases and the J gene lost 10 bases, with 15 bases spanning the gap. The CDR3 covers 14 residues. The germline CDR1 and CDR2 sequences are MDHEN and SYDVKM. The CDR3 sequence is CASSLGSLRKEQFF. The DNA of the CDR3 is TGTGCCAGCAGTTTAGGTAGTCTGCGGAAGGAGCAGTTCTTC.

The CDR3 sequence: CASSFGDRGSYEQYF. CDR3 nucleotide sequence: TGCGCCAGCAGCTTTGGGGACAGGGGTTCCTACGAGCAGTACTTC. The rearrangement uses TRBV5-1 and TRBJ2-7; TRBD1 aligns across 10 bases. V lost 2 bases and J lost 1; bases outside the gene matches: 3. The CDR3 covers 15 residues. The V gene's germline CDR1 is SGHRS and CDR2 YFSETQ.

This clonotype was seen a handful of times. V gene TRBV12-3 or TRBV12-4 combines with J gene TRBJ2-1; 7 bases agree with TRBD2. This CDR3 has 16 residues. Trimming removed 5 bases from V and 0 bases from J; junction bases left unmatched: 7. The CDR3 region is CASSPAGGSSYNEQFF. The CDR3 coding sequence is TGTGCCAGCAGTCCCGCCGGGGGGAGCTCCTACAATGAGCAGTTCTTC.

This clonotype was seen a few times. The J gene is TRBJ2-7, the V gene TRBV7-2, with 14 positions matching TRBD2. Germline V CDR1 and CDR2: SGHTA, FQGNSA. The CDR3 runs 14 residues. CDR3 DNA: TGTGCCAGCAACAGGGCGGGTGGGACTAGCGGGAGTGAGGTC. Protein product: CASNRAGGTSGSEV.

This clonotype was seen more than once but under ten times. CDR3 region: CASSLRGTGVVYSEAFF. CDR3 nucleotides: TGTGCCAGCAGCTTACGCGGGACAGGGGTGGTTTACTCTGAAGCTTTCTTT. The V gene is TRBV13, the J gene TRBJ1-1; 10 bases align to TRBD1. The junction had 12 bases not matched to a gene; V was cut back by 2 bases and J by 6 bases. Germline CDR1 is PRHDT and CDR2 is FYEKMQ (reference sequence). This CDR3 has 17 amino acids.

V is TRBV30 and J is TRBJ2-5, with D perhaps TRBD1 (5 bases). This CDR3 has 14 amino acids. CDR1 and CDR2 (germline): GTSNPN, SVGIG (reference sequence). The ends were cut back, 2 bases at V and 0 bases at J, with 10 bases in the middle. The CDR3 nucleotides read TGTGCCTGGAGTCCAGGGTACTACCAAGAGACCCAGTACTTC. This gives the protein CAWSPGYYQETQYF.

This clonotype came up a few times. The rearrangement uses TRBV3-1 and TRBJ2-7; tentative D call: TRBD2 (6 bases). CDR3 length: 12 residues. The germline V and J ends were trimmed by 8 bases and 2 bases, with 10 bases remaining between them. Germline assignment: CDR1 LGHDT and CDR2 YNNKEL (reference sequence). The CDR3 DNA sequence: TGTGCCAGCCGAGCGGGCCCCTACGAGCAGTACTTC. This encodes CASRAGPYEQYF.

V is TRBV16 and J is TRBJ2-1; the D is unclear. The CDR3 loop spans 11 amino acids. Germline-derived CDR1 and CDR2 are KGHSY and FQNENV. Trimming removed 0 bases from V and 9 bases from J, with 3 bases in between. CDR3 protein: CASSQSTEQFF. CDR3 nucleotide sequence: TGTGCCAGCAGCCAATCAACTGAGCAGTTCTTC.

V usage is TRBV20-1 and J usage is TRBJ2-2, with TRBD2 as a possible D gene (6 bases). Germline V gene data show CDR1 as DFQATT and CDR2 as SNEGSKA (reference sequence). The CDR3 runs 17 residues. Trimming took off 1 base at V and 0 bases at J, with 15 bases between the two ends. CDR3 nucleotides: TGCAGTGCTAGAGGGTTCGGCGGGGAGGCGAACACCGGGGAGCTGTTTTTT. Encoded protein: CSARGFGGEANTGELFF.

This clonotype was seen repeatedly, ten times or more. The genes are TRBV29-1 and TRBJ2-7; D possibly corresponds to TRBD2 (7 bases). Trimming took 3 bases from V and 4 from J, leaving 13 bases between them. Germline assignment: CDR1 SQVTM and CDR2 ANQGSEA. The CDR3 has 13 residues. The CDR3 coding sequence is TGCAGCGTTGACGGGGGGCGGTTTTACGAGCAGTACTTC. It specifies CSVDGGRFYEQYF.

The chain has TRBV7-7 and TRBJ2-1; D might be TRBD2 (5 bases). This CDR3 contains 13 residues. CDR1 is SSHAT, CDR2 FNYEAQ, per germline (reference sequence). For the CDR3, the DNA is TGTGCTAGCGCTCCCCTCCGTGAATCTGAGCAGTTCTTC. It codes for CASAPLRESEQFF.

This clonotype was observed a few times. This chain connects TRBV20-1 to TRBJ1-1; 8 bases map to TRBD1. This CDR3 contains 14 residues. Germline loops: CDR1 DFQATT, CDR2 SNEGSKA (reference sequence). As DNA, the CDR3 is TGCAGCACCACCTTGGCAGGGGGCGACACTGAAGCTTTCTTT. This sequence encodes CSTTLAGGDTEAFF.